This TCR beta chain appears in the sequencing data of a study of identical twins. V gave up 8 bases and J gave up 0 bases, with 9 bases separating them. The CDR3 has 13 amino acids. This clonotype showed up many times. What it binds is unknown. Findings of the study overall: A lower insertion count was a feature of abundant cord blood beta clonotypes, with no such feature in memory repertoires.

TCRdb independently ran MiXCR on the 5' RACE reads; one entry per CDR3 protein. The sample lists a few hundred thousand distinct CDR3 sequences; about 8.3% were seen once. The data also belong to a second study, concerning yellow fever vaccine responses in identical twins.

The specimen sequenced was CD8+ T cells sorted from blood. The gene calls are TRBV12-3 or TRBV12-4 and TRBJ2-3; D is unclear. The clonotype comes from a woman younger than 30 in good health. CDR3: CASASASTDTQYF. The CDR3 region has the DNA TGTGCCAGCGCGAGCGCTAGCACAGATACGCAGTATTTT.